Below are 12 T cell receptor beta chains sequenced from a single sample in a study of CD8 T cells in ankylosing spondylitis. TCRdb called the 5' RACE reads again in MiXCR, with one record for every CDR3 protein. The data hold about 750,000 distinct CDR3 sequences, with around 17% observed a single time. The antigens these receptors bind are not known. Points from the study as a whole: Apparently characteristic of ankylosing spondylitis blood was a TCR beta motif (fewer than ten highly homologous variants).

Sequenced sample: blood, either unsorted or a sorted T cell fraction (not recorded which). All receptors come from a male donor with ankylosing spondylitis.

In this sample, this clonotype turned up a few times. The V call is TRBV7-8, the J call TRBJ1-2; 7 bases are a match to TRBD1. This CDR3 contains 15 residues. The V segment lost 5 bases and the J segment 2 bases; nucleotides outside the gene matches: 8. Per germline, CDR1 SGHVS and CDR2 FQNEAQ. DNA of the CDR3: TGTGCCAGCAGCCCTGGGACAGATATCAACTATGGCTACACCTTC. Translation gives CASSPGTDINYGYTF.

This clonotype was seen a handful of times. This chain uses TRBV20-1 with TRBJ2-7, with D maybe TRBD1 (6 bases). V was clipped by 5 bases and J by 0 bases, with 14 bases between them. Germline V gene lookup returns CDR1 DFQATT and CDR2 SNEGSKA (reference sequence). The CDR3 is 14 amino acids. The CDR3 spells CSAPIQGRSYEQYF. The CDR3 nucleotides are TGCAGTGCTCCGATACAGGGACGCTCCTACGAGCAGTACTTC.

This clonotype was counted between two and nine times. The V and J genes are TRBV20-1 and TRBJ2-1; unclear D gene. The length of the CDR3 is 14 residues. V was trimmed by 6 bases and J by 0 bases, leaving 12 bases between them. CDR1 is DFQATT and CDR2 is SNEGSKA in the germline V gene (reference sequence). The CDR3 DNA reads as TGCAGTGCAGAGGAGCTGAGCTCCTACAATGAGCAGTTCTTC. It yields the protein CSAEELSSYNEQFF.

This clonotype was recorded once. CDR3 residues: CASSPRKDYGYTF. Here the CDR3 DNA reads TGTGCCAGCTCACCCCGTAAAGACTATGGCTACACCTTC. The gene calls are TRBV18 and TRBJ1-2; D call uncertain. Germline CDR1 and CDR2: KGHSH and LQKENI. The V end was cut by 3 bases, the J end by 3 bases, with 8 bases between. The CDR3 runs 13 residues.

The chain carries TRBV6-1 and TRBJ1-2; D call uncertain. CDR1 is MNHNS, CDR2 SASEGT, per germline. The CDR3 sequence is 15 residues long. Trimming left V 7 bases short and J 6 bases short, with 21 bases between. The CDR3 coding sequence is TGTGCCAGCATCCCGTCGGGCTCCTTGGGCCATGGCTACACCTTC. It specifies CASIPSGSLGHGYTF.

The CDR3 spells CASSQTNEQFF. The CDR3 bases are TGTGCCAGCAGCCAAACGAATGAGCAGTTCTTC. The V and J genes are TRBV3-1 and TRBJ2-1, with D unclear. The CDR3 sequence is 11 residues long. Germline CDR1 reads LGHDT; CDR2 reads YNNKEL (reference sequence). V lost 2 bases and J 7 bases, leaving 3 bases between the germline ends.

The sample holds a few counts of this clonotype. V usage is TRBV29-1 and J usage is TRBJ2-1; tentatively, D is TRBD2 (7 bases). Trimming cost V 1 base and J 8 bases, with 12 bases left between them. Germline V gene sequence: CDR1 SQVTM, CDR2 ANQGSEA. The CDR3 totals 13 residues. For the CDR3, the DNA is TGCAGCGTTGAAGCGGGGGGCTGGGATGAGCAGTTCTTC. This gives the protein CSVEAGGWDEQFF.

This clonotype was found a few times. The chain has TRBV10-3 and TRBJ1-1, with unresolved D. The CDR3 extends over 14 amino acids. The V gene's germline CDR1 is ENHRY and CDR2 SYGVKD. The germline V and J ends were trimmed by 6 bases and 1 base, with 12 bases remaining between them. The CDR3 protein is CAIRNPGQNTEAFF. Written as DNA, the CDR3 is TGTGCCATCAGGAACCCTGGGCAGAACACTGAAGCTTTCTTT.

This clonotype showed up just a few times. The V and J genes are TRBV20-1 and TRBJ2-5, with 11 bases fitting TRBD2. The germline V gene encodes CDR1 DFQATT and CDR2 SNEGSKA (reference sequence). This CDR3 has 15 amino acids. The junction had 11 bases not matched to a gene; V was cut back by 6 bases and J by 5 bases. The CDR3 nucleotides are TGCAGTGCCACTCAACTAGCGGGAGTACAGGAGACCCAGTACTTC. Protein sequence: CSATQLAGVQETQYF.

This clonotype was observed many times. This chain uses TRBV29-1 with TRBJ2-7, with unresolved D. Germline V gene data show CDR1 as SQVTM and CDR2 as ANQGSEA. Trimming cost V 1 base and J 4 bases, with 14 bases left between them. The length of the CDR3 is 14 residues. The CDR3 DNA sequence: TGCAGCGTTGAAGCCGCCGATGAGTCGTACGAGCAGTACTTC. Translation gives CSVEAADESYEQYF.

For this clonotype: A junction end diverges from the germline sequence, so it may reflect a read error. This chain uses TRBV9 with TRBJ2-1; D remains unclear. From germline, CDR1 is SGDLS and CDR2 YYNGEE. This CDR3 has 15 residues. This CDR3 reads CASSVQSDSHNEQFF. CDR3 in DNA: TGTGCCAGCAGCGTCCAGTCAGACTCCCACAATGAGCAGTTCTTC.

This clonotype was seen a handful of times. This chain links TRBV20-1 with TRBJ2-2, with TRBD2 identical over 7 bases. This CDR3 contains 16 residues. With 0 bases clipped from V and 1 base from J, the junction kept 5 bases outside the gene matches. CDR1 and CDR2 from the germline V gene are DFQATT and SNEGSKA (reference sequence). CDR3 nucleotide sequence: TGCAGTGCTAGAGAGTATAGCGGGTTGAACACCGGGGAGCTGTTTTTT. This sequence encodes CSAREYSGLNTGELFF.